This T cell receptor (beta chain) came from a study of early T cells in non-severe SARS-CoV-2 infection. Study at large: Sequencing input comprised bulk RNA from unsorted whole blood; chain pairing was not available.

Unique molecular identifiers were attached to individual cDNA molecules. TCRdb recomputed calls from the 5' RACE reads with MiXCR, one row per CDR3 protein. The sample contains 35,000 to 40,000 distinct CDR3 sequences, roughly 6.2% of which appear only once. CDR3 size: 12 residues. V lost 0 bases, J lost 5 bases, and 4 bases lay in between. Germline V CDR1 and CDR2: MNHEY, SVGAGI. The sample holds a few counts of this clonotype. Sequenced: whole blood. The chain employs TRBV6-5 and TRBJ2-5, with D unresolved. This TCR was sampled from an adult who was a healthcare worker with PCR-confirmed SARS-CoV-2 infection or an uninfected control (not recorded which). DNA of the CDR3: TGTGCCAGCAGTTACTCGGGGGAGACCCAGTACTTC. This encodes CASSYSGETQYF.